The clone carrying this T cell receptor (beta chain) was seen a few times. Its antigen is as yet unknown. Amplification of TCR beta used genomic DNA extracted from peripheral blood. Germline lookup yields CDR1 MRHNA and CDR2 SNTAGT. V lost 0 bases, J lost 4 bases, and 9 bases lay in between. The CDR3 is made up of 15 amino acids. This entry comes from a study of T cell repertoires in aging, cancer and after chemotherapy. Study overall: Patients with glioblastoma brain tumors were sampled before and after temozolomide-based therapy.

Overall study findings and caveats: Healthy donors lost TCR diversity with age mainly through richness, cancer patients through richness and evenness. Age-matched healthy donors had significantly more diverse, less clonal blood TCR repertoires than untreated cancer patients. Across the chemotherapy interval, each cancer cohort showed higher median generation probability, suggesting thymic rebound.

TRB rearrangements spanning V, D and J were amplified using mixed TRB-A/B primers. TCRdb fed the multiplex PCR reads into MiXCR, producing one record per CDR3 protein. Of 2,500 to 3,500 distinct CDR3 sequences in the sample, about a fifth were seen once. The V call is TRBV6-4, the J call TRBJ2-2; D is perhaps TRBD1 (5 bases). This receptor was taken from a human donor with a solid tumor. Sequenced input: blood. This CDR3 reads CASSDSTQGTGELFF. The CDR3 coding sequence is TGTGCCAGCAGTGACTCGACCCAGGGCACCGGGGAGCTGTTTTTT.